Shown below are 28 T cell receptor beta chains from a single sample sequenced in a study of blood T cell repertoires in COVID-19. Data came from immunoSEQ multiplex PCR; TCRdb stores just in-frame clones and leaves some out. The sample lists roughly 170,000 clones, over 75% occurring once. The sample comprised peripheral blood. Every receptor here comes from a man between 60 and 75 years old who had recovered from COVID-19.

The count of this clone is one. The DNA for the CDR3 is TGTGCCAGTAGTACAGTCAGGGGGACTGGAGATACGCAGTATTTT. It specifies CASSTVRGTGDTQYF. The chain recombines TRBV19 with TRBJ2-3, with a possible D match to TRBD1 (7 bases). Looked up from germline, CDR1 is LNHDA and CDR2 is SQIVND (reference sequence). The CDR3 consists of 15 residues. Trimming shortened V by 4 bases and J by 5 bases, and 16 bases separated the two germline ends.

The chain links TRBV3-1 (or the pseudogene TRBV3-2) to TRBJ1-2; 7 nucleotides agree with TRBD1. V trimming: 2 bases; J trimming: 6 bases; junction bases outside the gene matches: 6. The V gene's germline CDR1 is LGHDT and CDR2 YNNKEL (reference sequence). The CDR3 covers 14 residues. The CDR3 reads CASSQFEGADGYTF. CDR3 nucleotide sequence: TGTGCCAGCAGCCAATTCGAGGGGGCCGATGGCTACACCTTC.

This chain uses TRBV7-2 with TRBJ1-4; 11 bases agree with TRBD1. CDR3 length: 18 amino acids. J lost 4 bases, V lost 4 bases, and 11 bases had no gene match. The germline CDR1 and CDR2 sequences are SGHTA and FQGNSA. The CDR3, as DNA: TGTGCCAGCAGCTATAGGGACAGGGGGAGCATTAGTAATGAAAAACTGTTTTTT. It translates to CASSYRDRGSISNEKLFF.

The chain carries TRBV2 and TRBJ1-1, with D hard to call. Trimming cost V 5 bases and J 7 bases, with 11 bases left between them. The CDR3 totals 12 residues. In germline, CDR1 is SNHLY, CDR2 FYNNEI. The chain's CDR3 is CASSLSSLEAFF. CDR3 nucleotide sequence: TGTGCCAGCAGTCTAAGCTCACTTGAAGCTTTCTTT.

V is TRBV29-1 and J is TRBJ1-1; 7 positions agree with TRBD1. The ends lost 7 bases at V and 1 base at J; junction bases unmatched: 9. The CDR3 is made up of 14 amino acids. CDR1 SQVTM and CDR2 ANQGSEA come from the germline V gene. The CDR3 DNA is TGCAGCGCCCATCCGACAGGGACGAACACTGAAGCTTTCTTT. Its protein product is CSAHPTGTNTEAFF.

This chain connects TRBV27 to TRBJ1-2, with D perhaps matching TRBD1 (6 bases). V lost 4 bases, J lost 1 base, and 13 bases lay in between. CDR3 length: 15 residues. From germline, CDR1 is MNHEY and CDR2 SMNVEV (reference sequence). The CDR3 loop reads CASSSQGRGNYGYTF. In DNA form, the CDR3 reads TGTGCCAGCAGTTCACAGGGACGGGGTAACTATGGCTACACCTTC.

This chain joins TRBV6-5 and TRBJ1-2, with D possibly being TRBD1 (5 bases). The CDR3 extends over 14 amino acids. Between the trimmed V and J ends, which lost 6 bases and 0 bases, there was a span of 11 bases. The germline V gene has CDR1 MNHEY and CDR2 SVGAGI. CDR3 in DNA: TGTGCCAGCAGAGCATCGGGGGCTAACTATGGCTACACCTTC. Its protein is CASRASGANYGYTF.

Only a few counts were recorded for this clone. The chain recombines TRBV9 with TRBJ1-2, with 9 bases lining up with TRBD1. The ends lost 4 bases at V and 2 bases at J; junction bases unmatched: 12. The CDR3 spans 17 residues. Germline CDR1 and CDR2: SGDLS and YYNGEE. This CDR3 reads CASSSRTGEHTNYGYTF. CDR3 sequence (DNA): TGTGCCAGCAGCTCCCGGACAGGGGAACATACAAACTATGGCTACACCTTC.

This chain connects TRBV29-1 to TRBJ1-1, with D possibly being TRBD1 (5 bases). Germline values: CDR1 SQVTM, CDR2 ANQGSEA. There are 18 residues in the CDR3. V lost 5 bases and J lost 0, with 25 bases in between. The CDR3 region is CSVLGEALATVMNTEAFF. CDR3 DNA: TGCAGCGTTTTAGGGGAGGCGCTGGCGACCGTTATGAACACTGAAGCTTTCTTT.

V and J are TRBV10-3 and TRBJ1-2; 9 bases map to TRBD1. The junction had 8 bases not matched to a gene; V was cut back by 0 bases and J by 6 bases. The CDR3 length is 16 residues. Germline V gene data show CDR1 as ENHRY and CDR2 as SYGVKD. CDR3 residues: CAISESPDRGADGYTF. CDR3 sequence (DNA): TGTGCCATCAGTGAGTCGCCCGACAGGGGGGCTGATGGCTACACCTTC.

The chain couples TRBV3-1 (or the pseudogene TRBV3-2) to TRBJ2-4; TRBD1 matches 7 bases. Germline trimming cut 3 bases from V and 5 bases from J; bases unmatched to any gene: 1. Per the germline V gene, CDR1 is LGHDT and CDR2 is YNNKEL (reference sequence). The CDR3 has 13 amino acids. The CDR3 region is CASSHDRENIQYF. CDR3 DNA sequence: TGTGCCAGCAGCCACGACAGGGAAAACATTCAGTACTTC.

The chain is built from TRBV27 and TRBJ2-7; weak D call: TRBD1 (7 bases). The germline CDR1 and CDR2 sequences are MNHEY and SMNVEV (reference sequence). The CDR3 is 12 amino acids. Between the trimmed V and J ends, which lost 4 bases and 7 bases, there was a span of 11 bases. For the CDR3, the DNA is TGTGCCAGCAGTTCACAGGGGACTGAGCAGTACTTC. Translated, it gives CASSSQGTEQYF.

The chain uses TRBV7-9 and TRBJ1-6; D is possibly TRBD1 (5 bases). The CDR3 spans 16 residues. Germline CDR1 is SEHNR and CDR2 is FQNEAQ (reference sequence). Trimming took 6 bases from V and 5 from J, leaving 17 bases between them. For the CDR3, the DNA is TGTGCCAGCAGTCAATGGCGGGACGCAGATAATTCACCCCTCCACTTT. Translated: CASSQWRDADNSPLHF.

J is TRBJ1-1 and V is TRBV3-1 (or the pseudogene TRBV3-2); D is ambiguous. Trimming cost V 4 bases and J 4 bases, with 16 bases left between them. The CDR3 sequence is 15 residues long. Germline V gives CDR1 LGHDT, CDR2 YNNKEL (reference sequence). CDR3: CASSPDHTGSTEAFF. CDR3 DNA sequence: TGTGCCAGCAGCCCAGACCACACTGGGAGCACTGAAGCTTTCTTT.

The table lists this clone with a count of one. The V call is TRBV30, the J call TRBJ1-2, with D hard to call. Germline CDR1 reads GTSNPN; CDR2 reads SVGIG (reference sequence). The V end was cut by 2 bases, the J end by 6 bases, with 10 bases between. This CDR3 is 12 amino acids long. CDR3 coding DNA: TGTGCCTGGAGTTTCGGGGTGCATGGCTACACCTTC. Its protein is CAWSFGVHGYTF.

This chain links TRBV7-6 with TRBJ2-3, with 7 bases that match TRBD2. Trimming at V came to 2 bases and at J to 6 bases, leaving 8 bases not matched to a gene. CDR1 and CDR2 from the germline V gene are SGHVS and FNYEAQ. This CDR3 contains 15 residues. The CDR3 sequence is CASSLRAGEADTQYF. CDR3 sequence (DNA): TGTGCCAGCAGCTTAAGGGCGGGGGAGGCGGATACGCAGTATTTT.

This chain connects TRBV6-4 to TRBJ2-1; D may be TRBD1 (8 bases). Germline values: CDR1 MRHNA, CDR2 SNTAGT. Deletions cut 6 bases from V and 7 bases from J, with 19 bases between. The CDR3 is 15 residues long. CDR3 residues: CASSPGGGGRNEQFF. In nucleotides, the CDR3 is TGTGCCAGCAGCCCAGGGGGCGGGGGAAGAAATGAGCAGTTCTTC.

This chain links TRBV11-2 with TRBJ2-5; 8 nucleotides line up with TRBD1. The CDR3 has 17 amino acids. Germline assignment: CDR1 SGHAT and CDR2 FQNNGV. J lost 6 bases, V lost 5 bases, and 17 bases had no gene match. The CDR3 nucleotides are TGTGCCAGCAGCCGAAATATGGGACAGGCTACGGGGAAGACCCAGTACTTC. It encodes CASSRNMGQATGKTQYF.

The chain is built from TRBV5-4 and TRBJ2-3; tentatively, D is TRBD2 (5 bases). Trimming pared 2 bases from V and 5 bases from J, leaving 9 bases between. The germline V gene has CDR1 SGHNT and CDR2 YYREEE (reference sequence). The CDR3 covers 13 residues. The CDR3 DNA sequence: TGTGCCAGCAGCTTAATGGGGAGAGATACGCAGTATTTT. Residues: CASSLMGRDTQYF. Using reference TRBV5-4 and TRBJ2-3 for the parts outside the CDR3, the full variable domain is ETGVTQSPTHLIKTRGQQVTLRCSSQSGHNTVSWYQQALGQGPQFIFQYYREEENGRGNFPPRFSGLQFPNYSSELNVNALELDDSALYLCASSLMGRDTQYFGPGTRLTVL.

This clone has a single count. Here the CDR3 DNA reads TGTGCCAGCAGTCGGGACAGTGACGAGCAGTACTTC. This codes for CASSRDSDEQYF. The chain joins TRBV5-6 to TRBJ2-7, with 7 nucleotides matching TRBD1. There are 12 residues in the CDR3. V shed 5 bases, J shed 5 bases, and the junction held 4 bases outside the gene matches. CDR1 is SGHDT and CDR2 is YYEEEE in the germline V gene. Full variable domain (rest looked up from reference TRBV5-6 and TRBJ2-7): DAGVTQSPTHLIKTRGQQVTLRCSPKSGHDTVSWYQQALGQGPQFIFQYYEEEERQRGNFPDRFSGHQFPNYSSELNVNALLLGDSALYLCASSRDSDEQYFGPGTRLTVT.

The chain has TRBV5-1 and TRBJ2-1; D call uncertain. The germline V gene has CDR1 SGHRS and CDR2 YFSETQ. CDR3 size: 13 residues. V dropped 0 bases and J dropped 6 bases, with 7 bases sitting between them. CDR3 amino acids: CASSLEHGNEQFF. The CDR3 DNA reads TGCGCCAGCAGCTTGGAGCACGGCAATGAGCAGTTCTTC.

The chain combines TRBV19 with TRBJ2-3, with 7 bases fitting TRBD2. The germline CDR1 and CDR2 sequences are LNHDA and SQIVND (reference sequence). The junction had 2 bases not matched to a gene; V was cut back by 1 base and J by 1 base. The CDR3 is 15 amino acids. CDR3: CASSIGTSRTDTQYF. The CDR3 region has the DNA TGTGCCAGTAGTATAGGGACTAGTCGCACAGATACGCAGTATTTT.

The DNA for the CDR3 is TGTGCCAGCAGCTTAGAGAGGTCCGGACAGGTCTTTGGTGGCTACACCTTC. Translated: CASSLERSGQVFGGYTF. The chain links TRBV7-8 to TRBJ1-2; 7 nucleotides agree with TRBD1. The CDR3 has 17 residues. The V gene end was trimmed by 1 base and the J gene end by 7 bases; junction bases not matched to a gene: 15. Germline V gene data show CDR1 as SGHVS and CDR2 as FQNEAQ.

The chain joins TRBV6-5 to TRBJ1-1; maybe TRBD1 (5 bases). Germline V CDR1 and CDR2: MNHEY, SVGAGI. This CDR3 has 14 amino acids. The V end lost 6 bases, the J end lost 4 bases, and 15 bases lay between the germline ends. The CDR3 is CASRRPGGATEAFF. The CDR3 DNA follows: TGTGCCAGCAGACGTCCGGGCGGGGCCACTGAAGCTTTCTTT.

This chain connects TRBV4-3 to TRBJ1-1, with D possibly TRBD1 on 6 matching bases. Trimming took 5 bases from V and 1 from J, leaving 8 bases between them. Germline CDR1 reads LGHNA; CDR2 reads YSLEER. The length of the CDR3 is 13 residues. The CDR3 here is CASSSQGNTEAFF. The CDR3 bases are TGCGCCAGCAGCTCACAGGGGAACACTGAAGCTTTCTTT.

This chain links TRBV30 with TRBJ2-2, with TRBD1 matching over 7 bases. This CDR3 comprises 13 residues. V dropped 3 bases and J dropped 7; count of bases not matched to a gene: 5. Germline V CDR1 and CDR2: GTSNPN, SVGIG (reference sequence). CDR3 nucleotides: TGTGCCTGGAGAGGGGGCATGAACGGGGAGCTGTTTTTT. Amino acid sequence: CAWRGGMNGELFF.

The chain links TRBV2 to TRBJ2-3; 16 bases fit TRBD2. Germline loops: CDR1 SNHLY, CDR2 FYNNEI. J gave up 5 bases and V 9 bases, and 8 bases lay outside the gene matches. The CDR3 loop spans 16 amino acids. CDR3 nucleotides: TGTGCCAGTGGGACTAGCGGGGGGGCAGGGAAAGATACGCAGTATTTT. Its translation: CASGTSGGAGKDTQYF.

The chain combines TRBV29-1 with TRBJ2-7; D unresolved. This CDR3 is 12 amino acids long. V shed 3 bases and J shed 0 bases, with 6 bases lying between them. The germline V gene has CDR1 SQVTM and CDR2 ANQGSEA. The CDR3 region is CSVETHSYEQYF. The CDR3, as DNA: TGCAGCGTTGAGACACACTCCTACGAGCAGTACTTC.